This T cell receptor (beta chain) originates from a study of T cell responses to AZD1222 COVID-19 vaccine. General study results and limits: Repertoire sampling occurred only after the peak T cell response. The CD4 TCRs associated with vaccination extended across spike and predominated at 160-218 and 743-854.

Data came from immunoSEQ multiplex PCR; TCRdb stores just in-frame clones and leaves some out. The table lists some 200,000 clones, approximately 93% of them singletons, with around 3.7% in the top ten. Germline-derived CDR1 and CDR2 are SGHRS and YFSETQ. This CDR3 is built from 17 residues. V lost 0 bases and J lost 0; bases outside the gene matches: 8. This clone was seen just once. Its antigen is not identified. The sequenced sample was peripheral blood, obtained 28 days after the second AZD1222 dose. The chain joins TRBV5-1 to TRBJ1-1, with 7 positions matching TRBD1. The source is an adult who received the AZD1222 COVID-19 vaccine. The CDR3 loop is CASSLEFRDRLNTEAFF. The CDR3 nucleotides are TGCGCCAGCAGCTTGGAATTTCGGGACAGATTGAACACTGAAGCTTTCTTT.